This TCR beta chain is drawn from a study of blood T cell repertoires in COVID-19. Looking at the study overall: Donors in the United States, Italy and Spain gave samples during acute or convalescent COVID-19.

Participants reported their clinical history, and cohort assignment relied on those reports. In Cohort 3, a recovered donor had either two negative PCRs, clearance, or symptom resolution. The repertoire was sequenced with immunoSEQ multiplex PCR; TCRdb's copy has only in-frame clones and lacks some. The sample carries 250,000 to 400,000 clones, under 95% recorded once. In germline, CDR1 is DFQATT, CDR2 SNEGSKA (reference sequence). The CDR3 extends over 13 amino acids. Trimming left V 3 bases short and J 2 bases short, with 11 bases between. The chain employs TRBV20-1 and TRBJ2-7; D might be TRBD1 (6 bases). The sequenced sample was PBMCs or T cells enriched from blood (not recorded which). The TCR sequence derives from a man in his sixties who had recovered from COVID-19. CDR3 bases: TGCAGTGCTAGTCGACAGGCCCCCTACGAGCAGTACTTC. This gives the protein CSASRQAPYEQYF.